Below are 9 T cell receptor beta chains sequenced from a single sample in a study of T cell repertoires in cytomegalovirus infection. MiXCR, applied by TCRdb to the reads, yields one record per CDR3 protein. The repertoire holds fewer than 400,000 distinct CDR3 sequences, with approximately 18% as singletons. Sequences were obtained from PBMCs. Source of these receptors: a human donor in good health (CMV status not recorded). Some clones in this sample may be carry-over from other donors' samples.

V usage is TRBV5-1 and J usage is TRBJ2-7, with D unresolved. The CDR3 has 15 residues. Trimming took off 4 bases at V and 2 bases at J, with 16 bases between the two ends. Germline loops: CDR1 SGHRS, CDR2 YFSETQ. CDR3 DNA sequence: TGCGCCAGCAGCCCATTTTCGGGCGGCACCTACGAGCAGTACTTC. Amino acid sequence: CASSPFSGGTYEQYF.

This clonotype was recorded at least ten times. The V and J genes are TRBV7-2 and TRBJ2-7; D could derive from TRBD1 or TRBD2 (6 bases each). The V and J ends lost 2 bases and 3 bases respectively, with 11 bases between them. The CDR3 covers 14 residues. Germline-derived CDR1 and CDR2 are SGHTA and FQGNSA. The CDR3 DNA follows: TGTGCCAGCAGCTTAAGAGGGGGAGGCTACGAGCAGTACTTC. It encodes CASSLRGGGYEQYF. Complete variable domain (other parts from reference TRBV7-2 and TRBJ2-7): GAGVSQSPSNKVTEKGKDVELRCDPISGHTALYWYRQSLGQGLEFLIYFQGNSAPDKSGLPSDRFSAERTGGSVSTLTIQRTQQEDSAVYLCASSLRGGGYEQYFGPGTRLTVT.

This clonotype showed up many times. The V and J genes are TRBV7-8 and TRBJ1-3; D perhaps matches TRBD1 (5 bases). This CDR3 spans 17 amino acids. Germline CDR1 SGHVS, CDR2 FQNEAQ. Deletions cut 1 base from V and 2 bases from J, with 15 bases between. As DNA, the CDR3 is TGTGCCAGCAGCTTAGAGGGGAGGCCGAACCCTGGAAACACCATATATTTT. It specifies CASSLEGRPNPGNTIYF.

V gene TRBV5-6 combines with J gene TRBJ1-1, with D hard to call. The CDR3 has 17 amino acids. Germline CDR1 SGHDT, CDR2 YYEEEE. Trimming left V 4 bases short and J 0 bases short, with 19 bases between. The CDR3 is CASSPGMGFSMNTEAFF. CDR3 nucleotides: TGTGCCAGCAGCCCTGGAATGGGGTTCTCCATGAACACTGAAGCTTTCTTT.

This rearrangement joins TRBV20-1 to TRBJ1-5; maybe TRBD1 (6 bases). Per the germline V gene, CDR1 is DFQATT and CDR2 is SNEGSKA (reference sequence). Trimming shortened V by 5 bases and J by 6 bases, and 14 bases separated the two germline ends. The length of the CDR3 is 13 residues. This CDR3 is CSAGGRGGQPQHF. The CDR3 DNA sequence: TGCAGTGCTGGGGGCCGGGGGGGTCAGCCCCAGCATTTT.

This clonotype was seen only a few times. V and J are TRBV7-9 and TRBJ1-4; unclear D gene. The V end lost 1 base, the J end lost 6 bases, and 12 bases lay between the germline ends. Germline-derived CDR1 and CDR2 are SEHNR and FQNEAQ (reference sequence). This CDR3 contains 15 residues. The CDR3 bases are TGTGCCAGCAGCTTAGGTTTCGGTGGCGATGAAAAACTGTTTTTT. Encoded protein: CASSLGFGGDEKLFF.

The chain carries TRBV12-3 or TRBV12-4 and TRBJ1-6; 7 nucleotides line up with TRBD1. This CDR3 has 13 residues. Losses at the gene ends were 5 bases for V and 13 bases for J; bases not matched to a gene: 8. This CDR3 is CASSINRGGPLHF. In nucleotides, the CDR3 is TGTGCCAGCAGTATCAACAGGGGAGGTCCCCTCCACTTT.

This chain uses TRBV20-1 with TRBJ2-3; D could derive from TRBD1 or TRBD2 (5 bases each). This CDR3 region has 14 residues. Per the germline V gene, CDR1 is DFQATT and CDR2 is SNEGSKA (reference sequence). Trimming cost V 0 bases and J 4 bases, with 11 bases left between them. Here the CDR3 DNA reads TGCAGTGCTAGAGAGGGGGTTGGAGCAGATACGCAGTATTTT. It codes for CSAREGVGADTQYF.

The chain is built from TRBV7-9 and TRBJ2-2, with 8 bases that match TRBD2. The ends lost 5 bases at V and 5 bases at J; junction bases unmatched: 7. The germline V gene encodes CDR1 SEHNR and CDR2 FQNEAQ (reference sequence). CDR3 length: 15 amino acids. CDR3 DNA: TGTGCCAGCAGCAAACTAGCGGTAGAAACCGGGGAGCTGTTTTTT. The encoded protein is CASSKLAVETGELFF.